A single sample gave rise to the 22 T cell receptor beta chains below, sequenced in a study of cytomegalovirus exposure and HLA in healthy donors. The PCR employed 60 Vbeta primers together with 13 Jbeta primers. Assay: immunoSEQ multiplex PCR; the TCRdb copy retains only in-frame clones and omits some. This table holds about 120,000 clones, about 78% found once. Sequencing input: PBMCs. Receptors originate from a female donor in good health and CMV-seronegative.

The V gene is TRBV6-6, the J gene TRBJ2-7; the match to TRBD1 covers 9 bases. After removal of 2 bases from V and 3 bases from J, the junction contained 5 bases not matched to a gene. This CDR3 is 15 amino acids long. Germline V CDR1 and CDR2: MNHNY, SVGAGI (reference sequence). The CDR3, as DNA: TGTGCCAGCAGTTACCCTGGACAGGGGAACTACGAGCAGTACTTC. This encodes CASSYPGQGNYEQYF.

This chain joins TRBV7-9 and TRBJ1-2; D is perhaps TRBD1 (5 bases). This CDR3 is 14 amino acids long. Germline V lookup: CDR1 SEHNR, CDR2 FQNEAQ (reference sequence). V dropped 5 bases and J dropped 8 bases, with 18 bases sitting between them. CDR3 sequence reads: CASSPNGGTGGYTF. For the CDR3, the DNA is TGTGCCAGCAGCCCTAATGGTGGAACAGGCGGCTACACCTTC.

The chain employs TRBV13 and TRBJ2-7; 7 bases align to TRBD1. With V trimmed by 5 bases and J by 3 bases, 10 bases remained unmatched. The CDR3 sequence is 15 residues long. Germline CDR1 PRHDT, CDR2 FYEKMQ (reference sequence). CDR3 DNA: TGTGCCAGCAGCCCCCGCCGGGACAGTAGCTACGAGCAGTACTTC. Its protein product is CASSPRRDSSYEQYF. Complete variable domain (other parts from reference TRBV13 and TRBJ2-7): AAGVIQSPRHLIKEKRETATLKCYPIPRHDTVYWYQQGPGQDPQFLISFYEKMQSDKGSIPDRFSAQQFSDYHSELNMSSLELGDSALYFCASSPRRDSSYEQYFGPGTRLTVT.

CDR3 sequence reads: CASSQWTSENEQYF. The CDR3 DNA reads as TGCGCCAGCAGCCAATGGACTAGCGAGAACGAGCAGTACTTC. V is TRBV4-1 and J is TRBJ2-7, with 9 bases aligning to TRBD2. This CDR3 has 14 amino acids. The V gene end was trimmed by 2 bases and the J gene end by 5 bases; junction bases not matched to a gene: 4. CDR1 and CDR2 (germline): MGHRA, YSYEKL.

The rearrangement joins TRBV11-2 to TRBJ2-3; 9 nucleotides match TRBD2. With V trimmed by 6 bases and J by 1 base, 11 bases remained unmatched. CDR1 and CDR2 from the germline V gene are SGHAT and FQNNGV. This CDR3 is 17 amino acids long. The CDR3 protein is CASSWAASGMGTDTQYF. CDR3 bases: TGTGCCAGCAGTTGGGCGGCTAGCGGGATGGGCACAGATACGCAGTATTTT. Filled out from reference TRBV11-2 and TRBJ2-3, the complete variable domain reads EAGVAQSPRYKIIEKRQSVAFWCNPISGHATLYWYQQILGQGPKLLIQFQNNGVVDDSQLPKDRFSAERLKGVDSTLKIQPAKLEDSAVYLCASSWAASGMGTDTQYFGPGTRLTVL.

In DNA, the CDR3 is TGTGCCAGCAGGATACAGGGCTATGAGCAGTTCTTC. Protein product: CASRIQGYEQFF. This chain links TRBV28 with TRBJ2-1; possible D gene TRBD1, 6 bases. From germline, CDR1 is MDHEN and CDR2 SYDVKM. CDR3 size: 12 residues. V was shortened by 6 bases and J by 8 bases, with 11 bases between the two germline ends.

The rearrangement links TRBV5-6 to TRBJ2-4; tentative D call: TRBD2 (5 bases). The CDR3 totals 15 residues. Germline V gives CDR1 SGHDT, CDR2 YYEEEE. Trimming removed 4 bases at V and 4 bases at J, with 15 bases between. The CDR3 DNA is TGTGCCAGCAGCCCCCCCTCCGGAGGAAAAAACATTCAGTACTTC. Translated: CASSPPSGGKNIQYF.

The CDR3 spells CASSSNTGLAGSYEQYF. CDR3 nucleotides: TGTGCCAGCAGTTCGAACACGGGACTAGCGGGGTCCTACGAGCAGTACTTC. This chain joins TRBV27 and TRBJ2-7; TRBD2 agrees at 13 bases. The CDR3 length is 17 residues. V dropped 4 bases and J dropped 1; count of bases not matched to a gene: 7. CDR1 is MNHEY, CDR2 SMNVEV, per germline (reference sequence).

The chain uses TRBV2 and TRBJ2-7; 10 nucleotides line up with TRBD2. Looked up from germline, CDR1 is SNHLY and CDR2 is FYNNEI. There are 15 residues in the CDR3. Trimming cost V 2 bases and J 6 bases; bases outside gene matches: 7. CDR3 protein: CASSETLAGVGEQYF. CDR3 nucleotide sequence: TGTGCCAGCAGTGAAACCCTAGCGGGAGTTGGCGAGCAGTACTTC. The variable domain in full, completed from reference TRBV2 and TRBJ2-7, reads EPEVTQTPSHQVTQMGQEVILRCVPISNHLYFYWYRQILGQKVEFLVSFYNNEISEKSEIFDDQFSVERPDGSNFTLKIRSTKLEDSAMYFCASSETLAGVGEQYFGPGTRLTVT.

As regards this clone: The identical CDR3 is also encoded by other nucleotide sequences in the sample. The chain couples TRBV6-5 to TRBJ2-7; 9 nucleotides align to TRBD1. The CDR3 covers 15 residues. Germline-derived CDR1 and CDR2 are MNHEY and SVGAGI. Trimming at V came to 9 bases and at J to 0 bases, leaving 9 bases not matched to a gene. The CDR3, as DNA: TGTGCCAGTGGGAGAGGGACAGGGTCCTCCTACGAGCAGTACTTC. Translation: CASGRGTGSSYEQYF.

The genes are TRBV27 and TRBJ1-1, with D possibly matching TRBD1 (6 bases). CDR1 and CDR2 from the germline V gene are MNHEY and SMNVEV (reference sequence). The CDR3 has 15 amino acids. Trimming took off 6 bases at V and 3 bases at J, with 17 bases between the two ends. The DNA of the CDR3 is TGTGCCAGCAGAGAGAACAGGGATAGGGACACTGAAGCTTTCTTT. It specifies CASRENRDRDTEAFF.

A note on this clone: Other DNA variants within this sample encode the same CDR3. This chain uses TRBV2 with TRBJ2-7, with D maybe TRBD1 (5 bases). This CDR3 comprises 12 residues. Germline assignment: CDR1 SNHLY and CDR2 FYNNEI. The germline V and J ends were trimmed by 6 bases and 3 bases, with 9 bases remaining between them. CDR3 in amino acids: CASRRDSYEQYF. In DNA form, the CDR3 reads TGTGCCAGCAGGCGAGACAGCTACGAGCAGTACTTC.

The chain has TRBV7-6 and TRBJ2-5; tentatively, D is TRBD2 (6 bases). The J call is in doubt because the DNA end fits TRBJ2-7 better. Germline V gives CDR1 SGHVS, CDR2 FNYEAQ. The CDR3 length is 14 residues. CDR3 sequence: CASSPGVVSDEQYF. DNA of the CDR3: TGTGCCAGCAGCCCGGGAGTAGTATCTGACGAGCAGTACTTC.

The chain employs TRBV4-1 and TRBJ1-1; D is ambiguous. CDR1 MGHRA and CDR2 YSYEKL come from the germline V gene. The V end was cut by 0 bases, the J end by 5 bases, with 16 bases between. The CDR3 has 16 amino acids. The CDR3 region has the DNA TGCGCCAGCAGCCAAGATCCGGGAATTCGTCGGACTGAAGCTTTCTTT. It yields the protein CASSQDPGIRRTEAFF.

The V and J genes are TRBV28 and TRBJ1-2; 7 nucleotides line up with TRBD1. The CDR3 sequence is 15 residues long. Trimming cost V 6 bases and J 2 bases; bases outside gene matches: 9. The germline V gene encodes CDR1 MDHEN and CDR2 SYDVKM. The CDR3 DNA reads TGTGCCAGCAGCTTAGGGGGCGCGAGGAACTATGGCTACACCTTC. Amino acids: CASSLGGARNYGYTF.

As for this clone: Other DNA sequences in this sample translate to the same CDR3. The V and J genes are TRBV11-2 and TRBJ2-1, with 11 bases lining up with TRBD2. Germline CDR1 reads SGHAT; CDR2 reads FQNNGV. Trimming at V came to 6 bases and at J to 5 bases, leaving 9 bases not matched to a gene. This CDR3 has 16 amino acids. The CDR3 DNA is TGTGCCAGCAGAGAGGCCGGGACTAGCGGAGACAATGAGCAGTTCTTC. The encoded protein is CASREAGTSGDNEQFF.

The chain has TRBV6-6 and TRBJ1-3; possible D gene TRBD1, 6 bases. The germline V gene has CDR1 MNHNY and CDR2 SVGAGI (reference sequence). This CDR3 contains 15 residues. Trimming cost V 5 bases and J 4 bases, with 15 bases left between them. The chain's CDR3 is CASSPLQGDGNTIYF. For the CDR3, the DNA is TGTGCCAGCAGTCCGTTACAGGGAGACGGAAACACCATATATTTT.

J is TRBJ2-7 and V is TRBV5-6; TRBD1 aligns across 7 bases. The CDR3 length is 15 residues. The V gene's germline CDR1 is SGHDT and CDR2 YYEEEE. V lost 1 base, J lost 6 bases, and 10 bases stayed unmatched. Written as DNA, the CDR3 is TGTGCCAGCAGCTTGACGGACAGGAAGAAACCCGAGCAGTACTTC. Protein: CASSLTDRKKPEQYF.

This clone turned up a few times. V usage is TRBV23-1 and J usage is TRBJ2-3; D might be TRBD1 (6 bases). TRBV23-1 is noted as an ORF with a role that remains uncertain. The CDR3 is 16 residues long. Between the trimmed V and J ends, which lost 2 bases and 0 bases, there was a span of 12 bases. The CDR3 region is CASSQRPTGSTDTQYF. The CDR3 DNA reads as TGCGCCAGCAGTCAACGGCCTACAGGGAGCACAGATACGCAGTATTTT.

This clone has more than one count but fewer than ten. The chain couples TRBV27 to TRBJ1-1; D might be TRBD1 (5 bases). V dropped 0 bases and J dropped 5 bases, with 13 bases sitting between them. In germline, CDR1 is MNHEY, CDR2 SMNVEV (reference sequence). The CDR3 totals 15 residues. This CDR3 reads CASSLSLGGRTEAFF. CDR3 sequence (DNA): TGTGCCAGCAGTTTATCGTTGGGGGGGAGGACTGAAGCTTTCTTT.

This clone was counted between two and nine times. The rearrangement links TRBV19 to TRBJ2-7, with TRBD1 identical over 9 bases. The V segment lost 5 bases and the J segment 8 bases; nucleotides outside the gene matches: 10. This CDR3 has 14 amino acids. Germline V gives CDR1 LNHDA, CDR2 SQIVND (reference sequence). Here the CDR3 reads CASSFGTGKYQQYF. CDR3 coding DNA: TGTGCCAGTAGTTTCGGGACAGGGAAATATCAGCAGTACTTC.

This rearrangement joins TRBV4-1 to TRBJ2-3; the match to TRBD1 covers 9 bases. The CDR3 spans 16 residues. Germline trimming cut 5 bases from V and 2 bases from J; bases unmatched to any gene: 8. Germline-derived CDR1 and CDR2 are MGHRA and YSYEKL. CDR3 sequence: CASSAQGAPITDTQYF. The CDR3 DNA reads TGCGCCAGCAGCGCACAGGGGGCCCCTATCACAGATACGCAGTATTTT.